Shown below are 12 T cell receptor beta chains from a single sample sequenced in a study of blood T cell repertoires in COVID-19. Repertoires were generated with immunoSEQ multiplex PCR, while TCRdb's copy carries only in-frame clones and drops some. The sample shows 250,000 to 300,000 clones, about 89% of them seen only once. The sample was PBMCs or T cells enriched from blood (not recorded which). These receptors were obtained from a man between 40 and 49 years old who had recovered from COVID-19.

This chain links TRBV19 with TRBJ2-7, with D possibly being TRBD2 (6 bases). This CDR3 region has 14 residues. Trimming removed 8 bases from V and 0 bases from J, with 14 bases in between. Germline lookup yields CDR1 LNHDA and CDR2 SQIVND (reference sequence). The CDR3 reads CASSLAPSSYEQYF. The CDR3 coding sequence is TGTGCCAGTTCGCTAGCGCCTAGCTCCTACGAGCAGTACTTC.

This clone was counted a single time. This chain uses TRBV3-1 (or the pseudogene TRBV3-2) with TRBJ1-4; D not certain. Trimming cost V 0 bases and J 6 bases, with 8 bases left between them. The CDR3 has 14 residues. The germline gives CDR1 LGHDT, CDR2 YNNKEL (reference sequence). The CDR3 spells CASSQDSFDEKLFF. The DNA for the CDR3 is TGTGCCAGCAGCCAAGATTCTTTTGATGAAAAACTGTTTTTT.

The rearrangement links TRBV19 to TRBJ2-5; 9 bases align to TRBD1. Germline V gene lookup returns CDR1 LNHDA and CDR2 SQIVND (reference sequence). This CDR3 spans 16 amino acids. V trimming: 5 bases; J trimming: 5 bases; junction bases outside the gene matches: 12. The CDR3 region is CASSHTGTGSMETQYF. CDR3 in DNA: TGTGCCAGTAGTCACACGGGGACAGGGTCAATGGAGACCCAGTACTTC. The full variable domain, rest sourced from reference TRBV19 and TRBJ2-5, is DGGITQSPKYLFRKEGQNVTLSCEQNLNHDAMYWYRQDPGQGLRLIYYSQIVNDFQKGDIAEGYSVSREKKESFPLTVTSAQKNPTAFYLCASSHTGTGSMETQYFGPGTRLLVL.

J is TRBJ2-7 and V is TRBV12-5, with TRBD1 matching over 8 bases. Germline trimming cut 5 bases from V and 2 bases from J; bases unmatched to any gene: 5. The germline CDR1 and CDR2 sequences are LGHNT and FRNRAP. This CDR3 comprises 14 residues. The CDR3 DNA follows: TGTGCTAGTGGTGGACAGGGTAATCCCTACGAGCAGTACTTC. Translated: CASGGQGNPYEQYF.

J is TRBJ2-7 and V is TRBV7-2; D unresolved. Trimming removed 3 bases at V and 6 bases at J, with 6 bases between. Germline CDR1 SGHTA, CDR2 FQGNSA. The CDR3 is made up of 11 amino acids. As DNA, the CDR3 is TGTGCCAGCAGCTTTTTGAGCGAGCAGTACTTC. The encoded protein is CASSFLSEQYF.

The chain employs TRBV27 and TRBJ1-4; 7 nucleotides match TRBD1. With 8 bases clipped from V and 2 bases from J, the junction kept 14 bases outside the gene matches. The CDR3 extends over 17 amino acids. CDR1 is MNHEY, CDR2 SMNVEV, per germline (reference sequence). CDR3 loop: CASRGWTGRFTNEKLFF. The CDR3, as DNA: TGTGCCAGCCGTGGGTGGACAGGCCGTTTTACTAATGAAAAACTGTTTTTT. Together with reference TRBV27 and TRBJ1-4, the CDR3 gives the full variable domain: EAQVTQNPRYLITVTGKKLTVTCSQNMNHEYMSWYRQDPGLGLRQIYYSMNVEVTDKGDVPEGYKVSRKEKRNFPLILESPSPNQTSLYFCASRGWTGRFTNEKLFFGSGTQLSVL.

Details on this clone: One end of the junction is discordant with germline, which a read error may explain. The chain has TRBV5-4 and TRBJ1-1; the D is unclear. The CDR3 has 11 residues. Germline CDR1 reads SGHNT; CDR2 reads YYREEE (reference sequence). CDR3 sequence: CASSLNIEAFF. The CDR3, as DNA: TGTGCCAGCAGCTTGAACATTGAAGCTTTCTTT. Based on the CDR3 plus reference TRBV5-4 and TRBJ1-1, the full variable domain is ETGVTQSPTHLIKTRGQQVTLRCSSQSGHNTVSWYQQALGQGPQFIFQYYREEENGRGNFPPRFSGLQFPNYSSELNVNALELDDSALYLCASSLNIEAFFGQGTRLTVV.

This clone was picked up one time. V gene TRBV7-8 combines with J gene TRBJ1-5; D is perhaps TRBD1 (5 bases). CDR3 length: 14 residues. V lost 6 bases to trimming and J lost 1 base, with 10 bases between them. Germline CDR1 SGHVS, CDR2 FQNEAQ. The CDR3 nucleotides are TGTGCCAGCAGTGACAGTTTCAGCAATCAGCCCCAGCATTTT. It is translated as CASSDSFSNQPQHF.

This clone came up a few times. This chain joins TRBV7-9 and TRBJ1-6, with a possible D match to TRBD1 (6 bases). Deletions cut 5 bases from V and 8 bases from J, with 19 bases between. This CDR3 region has 16 residues. The germline V gene encodes CDR1 SEHNR and CDR2 FQNEAQ (reference sequence). The CDR3 region is CASSPAGASFDSPLHF. CDR3 bases: TGTGCCAGCAGCCCAGCGGGGGCTTCTTTTGATTCACCCCTCCACTTT.

The chain has TRBV6-5 and TRBJ1-1; D is ambiguous. V was shortened by 5 bases and J by 4 bases, with 11 bases between the two germline ends. Looked up from germline, CDR1 is MNHEY and CDR2 is SVGAGI. The CDR3 sequence is 13 residues long. For the CDR3, the DNA is TGTGCCAGCAGTATTGCGGGAGTCACTGAAGCTTTCTTT. This translates into CASSIAGVTEAFF.

The chain carries TRBV6-2 or TRBV6-3 and TRBJ2-1; 7 bases line up with TRBD2. This CDR3 has 15 residues. Losses at the gene ends were 6 bases for V and 6 bases for J; bases not matched to a gene: 11. The germline V gene encodes CDR1 MNHEY and CDR2 SVGEGT. CDR3 bases: TGTGCCAGCAGCACAGGCGGGGGTTATCCCAATGAGCAGTTCTTC. The encoded protein is CASSTGGGYPNEQFF.

The rearrangement joins TRBV4-3 to TRBJ1-5, with 8 bases identical to TRBD1. V dropped 0 bases and J dropped 3; count of bases not matched to a gene: 7. This CDR3 is 17 amino acids long. Germline values: CDR1 LGHNA, CDR2 YSLEER. The CDR3 DNA is TGCGCCAGCAGCCAAGATCTAGACAGGGGAATCAATCAGCCCCAGCATTTT. Protein product: CASSQDLDRGINQPQHF.